Below, one TCR beta chain is given with its context. The antigen is not known. Germline loops: CDR1 SGHAT, CDR2 FQNNGV. The CDR3 spans 15 residues. This specimen belongs to a study of blood T cells in healthy people across ages. For the second PCR, which ran for about 7 to 12 cycles, a sample-barcoded 5' primer and a J-beta primer mix were used. Each of the cDNA molecules was tagged by a template-switch adaptor with 12 random nucleotides. One entry per CDR3 protein, called by TCRdb with MiXCR from the 5' RACE reads. The sample lists hundreds of thousands of distinct CDR3 sequences, over 45% occurring once. The study recruited healthy Caucasian donors from Russia who were aged about 6 to 90. Extraction of total RNA produced a minimum of 6 micrograms from each sample. Study results and caveats: The CMV status of each donor remained undetermined, and this could have confounded shifts in expanded clonotypes.

Material: blood. This clonotype originated in a man younger than 45 in good health. The chain joins TRBV11-2 to TRBJ2-4; 8 positions agree with TRBD1. The J call is uncertain, as TRBJ2-7 better fits the DNA end. The DNA of the CDR3 is TGTGCCAGCAGCACACTTGGACAGGGATTTAACGAGCAGTACTTC. It encodes CASSTLGQGFNEQYF.